This is a list of T cell receptor beta chains from one sample in a study of blood T cell repertoires in COVID-19. The method was immunoSEQ multiplex PCR; TCRdb's version includes in-frame clones alone and lacks a portion of them. This sample has around 270,000 clones, with around 89% found just once. The sequencing sample was made of peripheral blood. Receptors originate from a middle-aged man with acute or convalescent COVID-19. The CDR3 runs from the conserved cysteine through the conserved F or W. The order of the fields is clone size, J gene, V gene, D gene, CDR3 protein, CDR3 DNA. D genes are given only for firm matches. The listing skips clone size in some rows; elsewhere it reads once, few, many or a size class.

NA | TRBJ2-7 | TRBV11-2 | NA | CASSPNEGSYEQYF | TGTGCCAGCAGCCCAAATGAGGGTTCCTACGAGCAGTACTTC
NA | TRBJ2-1 | TRBV19 | TRBD1 | CASSTLGQGGYNEQFF | TGTGCCAGTAGTACCTTGGGACAGGGCGGCTACAATGAGCAGTTCTTC
NA | TRBJ1-6 | TRBV12-3/TRBV12-4 | NA | CASRGSINSPLHF | TGTGCCAGCAGGGGCAGCATTAATTCACCCCTCCACTTT
few | TRBJ1-3 | TRBV2 | NA | CASSGGNWENTIYF | TGTGCCAGCAGTGGAGGGAATTGGGAAAACACCATATATTTT
NA | TRBJ1-3 | TRBV5-4 | TRBD1 | CASSPLSGTGDTIYF | TGTGCCAGCAGCCCCCTTTCCGGGACAGGGGACACCATATATTTT
NA | TRBJ1-1 | TRBV14 | NA | CASSGHLNTEAFF | TGTGCCAGCTCAGGACACCTGAACACTGAAGCTTTCTTT
NA | TRBJ2-3 | TRBV24-1 | TRBD1 | CATSTRKGAVDTQYF | TGTGCCACCAGCACTCGTAAGGGGGCCGTAGATACGCAGTATTTT
NA | TRBJ2-5 | TRBV9 | TRBD1 | CASSVGGQGRETQYF | TGTGCCAGCAGCGTAGGTGGACAGGGAAGGGAGACCCAGTACTTC
NA | TRBJ2-3 | TRBV5-1 | NA | CASSLQVPDTQYF | TGCGCCAGCAGCTTGCAGGTGCCAGATACGCAGTATTTT
NA | TRBJ2-2 | TRBV9 | NA | CASSGTGGLNTGELFF | TGTGCCAGCAGCGGGACCGGAGGTTTGAACACCGGGGAGCTGTTTTTT
once | TRBJ1-2 | TRBV5-1 | NA | CASSVDFTPSYGYTF | TGCGCCAGCAGCGTGGACTTTACTCCCTCCTATGGCTACACCTTC
NA | TRBJ2-7 | TRBV6-1 | TRBD1 | CASRPRGLGEQYF | TGTGCCAGCAGACCCAGGGGGCTAGGCGAGCAGTACTTC
NA | TRBJ1-1 | TRBV11-3 | TRBD1 | CASSLETGEEAFF | TGTGCCAGCAGCTTAGAGACAGGGGAGGAAGCTTTCTTT
NA | TRBJ1-2 | TRBV6-1 | NA | CASSERAGYGYTF | TGTGCCAGCAGTGAAAGAGCCGGCTATGGCTACACCTTC
NA | TRBJ1-2 | TRBV19 | TRBD1 | CASSPGQGYGGYTF | TGTGCCAGTAGTCCCGGACAGGGGTATGGCGGCTACACCTTC
NA | TRBJ1-2 | TRBV18 | TRBD1 | CASSPPDRGIYGYTF | TGTGCCAGCTCACCCCCTGACAGGGGGATTTATGGCTACACCTTC
NA | TRBJ2-1 | TRBV16 | TRBD2 | CASSPAVGGGQFF | TGTGCCAGCAGCCCCGCCGTCGGGGGGGGGCAGTTCTTC
NA | TRBJ1-2 | TRBV2 | TRBD1 | CASSEGDRLIGYTF | TGTGCCAGCAGTGAAGGGGACAGGCTTATAGGCTACACCTTC
NA | TRBJ1-5 | TRBV10-1 | NA | CASTAALDQPQHF | TGCGCCAGCACGGCAGCGCTAGATCAGCCCCAGCATTTT
NA | TRBJ2-3 | TRBV6-6 | NA | CASTLPRDSTDTQYF | TGTGCCAGCACTTTACCCCGAGATAGCACAGATACGCAGTATTTT